The clone carrying this TCR beta chain came up once. The germline V and J ends were trimmed by 2 bases and 0 bases, with 11 bases remaining between them. The CDR3 is 15 amino acids. Germline V lookup: CDR1 LGHNA, CDR2 YSLEER. These data originate in a study of blood T cell repertoires in COVID-19. As for the study in general: The United States, Italy and Spain provided the acute and convalescent COVID-19 samples. In each case, the material was cDNA or gDNA derived from T cells, B-cell-depleted T cells, or PBMCs.

The repertoire was sequenced with immunoSEQ multiplex PCR; TCRdb's copy has only in-frame clones and lacks some. The table shows some 370,000 clones, with nearly 90% occurring only once. The specimen sequenced was peripheral blood. This clonotype was sampled from a man aged 18 to 29 with active or convalescent COVID-19. The J gene is TRBJ2-7, the V gene TRBV4-3, with D tentatively TRBD2 (5 bases). The CDR3 sequence is CASSQFPGNSYEQYF. CDR3 sequence (DNA): TGCGCCAGCAGCCAATTCCCGGGAAACTCCTACGAGCAGTACTTC.